Following are 27 T cell receptor beta chains from one sample sequenced in a study of CD8+CD57+ T cells in acquired aplastic anemia. TCR beta VDJ and CDR3 profiles were obtained from a genomic DNA template. TCRdb used MiXCR to reprocess the reads, holding one entry per CDR3 protein. The sample shows over 150,000 distinct CDR3 sequences, 71% of them seen only once. Sequencing was done on patients that had shown CD8+CD57+ cell expansion by flow cytometry. Sequencing was performed on sorted CD4+, CD8+, or CD8+CD57+ T cells (not recorded which) from PBMCs. The source is a human donor with aplastic anemia.

This clonotype was observed a single time. The gene calls are TRBV19 and TRBJ1-1, with D possibly TRBD1 on 5 matching bases. Germline CDR1 LNHDA, CDR2 SQIVND (reference sequence). Trimming took 8 bases from V and 8 from J, leaving 15 bases between them. The CDR3 length is 12 residues. CDR3 sequence reads: CASVDRNGEAFF. The CDR3 DNA reads TGTGCCAGTGTCGACAGAAACGGAGAAGCTTTCTTT.

This chain uses TRBV2 with TRBJ2-3, with D possibly TRBD1 on 6 matching bases. This CDR3 has 14 amino acids. Germline CDR1 and CDR2: SNHLY and FYNNEI. Between the trimmed V and J ends, which lost 3 bases and 3 bases, there was a span of 10 bases. The CDR3 loop is CASSEQGLTDTQYF. Here the CDR3 DNA reads TGTGCCAGCAGTGAGCAGGGGTTGACAGATACGCAGTATTTT.

This clonotype was observed a few times. V is TRBV10-2 and J is TRBJ2-3; TRBD2 matches at 8 bases. After removal of 7 bases from V and 4 bases from J, the junction contained 13 bases not matched to a gene. There are 16 residues in the CDR3. Germline loops: CDR1 WSHSY, CDR2 SAAADI. CDR3 amino acids: CASTQTGGRGSDTQYF. In nucleotides, the CDR3 is TGCGCCAGCACCCAGACGGGGGGGCGGGGATCAGATACGCAGTATTTT.

The chain recombines TRBV27 with TRBJ1-1, with TRBD1 as a possible D gene (6 bases). The V end was cut by 3 bases, the J end by 4 bases, with 9 bases between. This CDR3 spans 13 amino acids. The germline gives CDR1 MNHEY, CDR2 SMNVEV (reference sequence). The CDR3 reads CASSFGRGTEAFF. Written as DNA, the CDR3 is TGTGCCAGCAGTTTTGGCAGGGGCACTGAAGCTTTCTTT.

This clonotype appeared a single time. The chain links TRBV20-1 to TRBJ2-7; a weak D match, TRBD1 (5 bases). Per germline, CDR1 DFQATT and CDR2 SNEGSKA (reference sequence). The CDR3 is 13 residues long. V was cut by 0 bases and J by 7 bases, with 13 bases left in between. The CDR3 spells CSARDSRTPEQYF. DNA of the CDR3: TGCAGTGCTAGAGATTCCAGGACACCAGAGCAGTACTTC.

The chain employs TRBV12-5 and TRBJ2-3, with 13 bases lining up with TRBD2. The germline gives CDR1 LGHNT, CDR2 FRNRAP. Germline trimming cut 5 bases from V and 5 bases from J; bases unmatched to any gene: 13. CDR3 size: 18 residues. The CDR3 here is CASGKPTSGGSTVDTQYF. CDR3 DNA sequence: TGTGCTAGTGGTAAACCGACTAGCGGGGGGTCCACCGTAGATACGCAGTATTTT.

The rearrangement uses TRBV2 and TRBJ2-7; possibly TRBD2 for D (6 bases). Trimming left V 6 bases short and J 4 bases short, with 19 bases between. Germline V CDR1 and CDR2: SNHLY, FYNNEI. CDR3 length equals 15 residues. The DNA for the CDR3 is TGTGCCAGCAGGAAGGGGCTGATAGGAGGGTACGAGCAGTACTTC. This translates into CASRKGLIGGYEQYF.

The J gene is TRBJ2-5, the V gene TRBV19, with 14 bases identical to TRBD2. Germline V gives CDR1 LNHDA, CDR2 SQIVND (reference sequence). The CDR3 is made up of 17 amino acids. V lost 7 bases to trimming and J lost 1 base; unmatched junction nucleotides: 8. The CDR3 DNA is TGTGCCAGTAATCCGACGGGGACTAGCGGGGGCCAAGAGACCCAGTACTTC. It encodes CASNPTGTSGGQETQYF.

Only a few counts were recorded for this clonotype. The chain combines TRBV7-2 with TRBJ2-5; 12 bases line up with TRBD2. The germline V gene has CDR1 SGHTA and CDR2 FQGNSA. This CDR3 is 15 amino acids long. V was pared by 4 bases and J by 0 bases, with 0 bases of the junction left unmatched. The CDR3 DNA is TGTGCCAGCAGCTGGACTAGCGGGGACCAAGAGACCCAGTACTTC. It specifies CASSWTSGDQETQYF. Using reference TRBV7-2 and TRBJ2-5 for the parts outside the CDR3, the full variable domain is GAGVSQSPSNKVTEKGKDVELRCDPISGHTALYWYRQSLGQGLEFLIYFQGNSAPDKSGLPSDRFSAERTGGSVSTLTIQRTQQEDSAVYLCASSWTSGDQETQYFGPGTRLLVL.

CDR3 in amino acids: CASSNDFGVGEQFF. In DNA form, the CDR3 reads TGTGCCAGCAGCAACGATTTCGGGGTCGGTGAGCAGTTCTTC. The genes are TRBV2 and TRBJ2-1, with D tentatively TRBD2 (5 bases). This CDR3 has 14 amino acids. The germline V gene encodes CDR1 SNHLY and CDR2 FYNNEI. Trimming left V 6 bases short and J 9 bases short, with 18 bases between.

This clonotype was recorded at least ten times. The V gene is TRBV7-9, the J gene TRBJ1-5; perhaps TRBD1 as D (5 bases). The CDR3 is 17 amino acids. V lost 3 bases to trimming and J lost 3 bases, with 18 bases between them. CDR1 and CDR2 from the germline V gene are SEHNR and FQNEAQ (reference sequence). CDR3 nucleotides: TGTGCCAGCAGCTTCTACCCCCGACAGAGCCTCAATCAGCCCCAGCATTTT. Translated, it gives CASSFYPRQSLNQPQHF.

The chain employs TRBV7-2 and TRBJ2-3; the D gene is possibly TRBD2 (6 bases). Germline lookup yields CDR1 SGHTA and CDR2 FQGNSA. The CDR3 runs 14 residues. The V end was cut by 9 bases, the J end by 5 bases, with 18 bases between. The chain's CDR3 is CASSTRDSRDTQYF. DNA of the CDR3: TGTGCCAGTAGTACCCGGGACTCTAGAGATACGCAGTATTTT.

Concerning this clonotype itself: One end of the junction varies from germline; a read error may be responsible. The V call is TRBV15, the J call TRBJ2-2; D is undetermined. The CDR3 spans 15 residues. CDR1 and CDR2 (germline): LNHNV, YYDKDF (reference sequence). CDR3 DNA: TGTGCCACCAGACAAGACTGGACGAACAACGGGGAGCTGTTTTTT. Translation gives CATRQDWTNNGELFF.

The chain uses TRBV25-1 and TRBJ2-3; TRBD2 matches 12 bases. V was pared by 4 bases and J by 3 bases, with 8 bases of the junction left unmatched. The V gene's germline CDR1 is MGHDK and CDR2 SYGVNS. The CDR3 totals 17 residues. CDR3 sequence: CASSGKGLAGPTDTQYF. The DNA of the CDR3 is TGTGCCAGCAGTGGTAAGGGACTAGCGGGCCCAACAGATACGCAGTATTTT.

A word on this clonotype: Relative to the germline gene, one junction end is altered; a read error may explain this. V gene TRBV10-2 combines with J gene TRBJ1-6, with 7 bases fitting TRBD1. The CDR3 sequence is 15 residues long. Germline CDR1 and CDR2: WSHSY and SAAADI. CDR3 residues: CASRHGTENNSPLHF. DNA for the CDR3: TGTGCCAGCAGGCACGGGACAGAAAATAATTCACCCCTCCACTTT.

The chain recombines TRBV29-1 with TRBJ2-5; D not certain. Germline CDR1 is SQVTM and CDR2 is ANQGSEA. The V gene lost 4 bases and the J gene lost 5 bases, with 5 bases spanning the gap. There are 10 residues in the CDR3. CDR3 sequence: CSVGAETQYF. Written as DNA, the CDR3 is TGCAGCGTTGGGGCGGAGACCCAGTACTTC.

Only one count was recorded for this clonotype. The CDR3 DNA reads as TGTGCCAGCAGCCCGACGGACAGGGTCTCCTACGAGCAGTACTTC. It is translated as CASSPTDRVSYEQYF. This chain links TRBV5-5 with TRBJ2-7; 8 bases are a match to TRBD1. The germline CDR1 and CDR2 sequences are SGHKS and YYEKEE (reference sequence). The CDR3 runs to 15 residues. V was pared by 4 bases and J by 0 bases, with 6 bases of the junction left unmatched.

The chain employs TRBV7-2 and TRBJ1-2; D is unclear. V was clipped by 5 bases and J by 0 bases, with 22 bases between them. CDR3 length: 18 amino acids. Germline V gene lookup returns CDR1 SGHTA and CDR2 FQGNSA. CDR3 protein: CASSLLPSSGTTNYGYTF. The CDR3 nucleotides read TGTGCCAGCAGCCTCCTCCCTTCTTCGGGAACTACTAACTATGGCTACACCTTC.

The chain combines TRBV19 with TRBJ2-5; 7 positions match TRBD2. Unmatched junction bases numbered 4, after V lost 5 bases and J lost 4 bases. Germline V gene sequence: CDR1 LNHDA, CDR2 SQIVND (reference sequence). The CDR3 has 13 amino acids. The CDR3 bases are TGTGCCAGTAGTCGGCGGGAGAGAGAGACCCAGTACTTC. Translated: CASSRRERETQYF.

The chain links TRBV10-3 to TRBJ2-5, with D possibly being TRBD2 (5 bases). Trimming left V 6 bases short and J 5 bases short, with 10 bases between. Germline V gives CDR1 ENHRY, CDR2 SYGVKD. The CDR3 has 12 residues. The DNA of the CDR3 is TGTGCCATCAGGGGTGGGAGTGAGACCCAGTACTTC. It codes for CAIRGGSETQYF.

V usage is TRBV7-6 and J usage is TRBJ1-5; TRBD1 agrees at 7 bases. There are 16 residues in the CDR3. Losses at the gene ends were 1 base for V and 5 bases for J; bases not matched to a gene: 8. The V gene's germline CDR1 is SGHVS and CDR2 FNYEAQ. The CDR3 is CASSLGSGTEYQPQHF. DNA for the CDR3: TGTGCCAGCAGCTTAGGATCCGGGACAGAGTATCAGCCCCAGCATTTT.

The gene calls are TRBV7-2 and TRBJ2-1; D is unclear. Germline V gene sequence: CDR1 SGHTA, CDR2 FQGNSA. The CDR3 is 14 residues long. Trimming removed 0 bases from V and 7 bases from J, with 10 bases in between. Here the CDR3 reads CASSLAEDLNEQFF. The CDR3 region has the DNA TGTGCCAGCAGCTTAGCCGAGGATTTGAATGAGCAGTTCTTC. Based on the CDR3 plus reference TRBV7-2 and TRBJ2-1, the full variable domain is GAGVSQSPSNKVTEKGKDVELRCDPISGHTALYWYRQSLGQGLEFLIYFQGNSAPDKSGLPSDRFSAERTGGSVSTLTIQRTQQEDSAVYLCASSLAEDLNEQFFGPGTRLTVL.

This clonotype was detected only a few times. The V and J genes are TRBV15 and TRBJ2-7; D is unresolved. V was clipped by 4 bases and J by 5 bases, with 9 bases between them. CDR1 LNHNV and CDR2 YYDKDF come from the germline V gene (reference sequence). This CDR3 comprises 12 residues. CDR3 sequence (DNA): TGTGCCACCAGCAACCAGCATGACGAGCAGTACTTC. This translates into CATSNQHDEQYF.

This rearrangement joins TRBV5-4 to TRBJ2-1; unclear D gene. The CDR3 is 12 amino acids. The ends were cut back, 2 bases at V and 8 bases at J, with 8 bases in the middle. Germline V lookup: CDR1 SGHNT, CDR2 YYREEE (reference sequence). Here the CDR3 reads CASSLEWDEQFF. In DNA, the CDR3 is TGTGCCAGCAGCTTAGAGTGGGATGAGCAGTTCTTC.

The table lists this clonotype with a count of one. This sequence joins TRBV12-3 or TRBV12-4 and TRBJ2-7; 7 nucleotides align to TRBD2. The V segment lost 6 bases and the J segment 2 bases; nucleotides outside the gene matches: 10. The CDR3 totals 15 residues. The CDR3 spells CASSSTSASPYEQYF. CDR3 DNA sequence: TGTGCCAGCAGCTCAACTAGCGCGAGTCCCTACGAGCAGTACTTC.

This sequence joins TRBV11-2 and TRBJ1-1; 7 bases are a match to TRBD1. This CDR3 spans 14 amino acids. V was pared by 5 bases and J by 3 bases, with 6 bases of the junction left unmatched. Germline CDR1 and CDR2: SGHAT and FQNNGV. The CDR3 DNA reads TGTGCCAGCAGCCAACAGGGGTCGGACACTGAAGCTTTCTTT. It is translated as CASSQQGSDTEAFF.

This clonotype was counted between two and nine times. The rearrangement links TRBV20-1 to TRBJ1-1; D is possibly TRBD1 (5 bases). V gave up 5 bases and J gave up 2 bases, with 6 bases separating them. The CDR3 extends over 11 amino acids. CDR1 DFQATT and CDR2 SNEGSKA come from the germline V gene (reference sequence). The CDR3 here is CSAGQNTEAFF. Here the CDR3 DNA reads TGCAGTGCTGGACAAAACACTGAAGCTTTCTTT.